This T cell receptor (beta chain) was sequenced in a study of spatial heterogeneity in lung cancer. Study information: Each distinct TCR and UMI combination averaged more than ten appearances in raw reads. The study's findings and limits: Tumoral mutation counts were tracked by counts of expanded intratumoral alpha and beta TCRs.

Within the sample, this clonotype is medium-sized. Its antigen is as yet unknown. V dropped 8 bases and J dropped 5 bases, with 19 bases sitting between them. The CDR3 is 15 amino acids. Every cDNA TCR molecule received its own unique molecular identifier. MiXCR was run by TCRdb on the 5' RACE reads, yielding one entry per CDR3 protein. The profile shows more than 10,000 distinct CDR3 sequences, 10% to 15% of them singletons. Time point denoted: sample taken at primary tumor resection. Around 70 TRACERx patients with early, untreated non-small cell lung cancer donated samples. This chain links TRBV12-3 or TRBV12-4 with TRBJ1-5, with D maybe TRBD1 (6 bases). The sequencing here drew on lung tumor tissue, taken at surgery. This clonotype was sampled from a male donor with early-stage non-small cell lung cancer. The CDR3 loop is CASQSTGPGDQPQHF. CDR3 coding DNA: TGTGCCAGCCAAAGCACAGGGCCGGGGGATCAGCCCCAGCATTTT.